This is a list of T cell receptor beta chains from one sample in a study of blood T cell repertoires in COVID-19. The protocol was immunoSEQ multiplex PCR, while the TCRdb copy is restricted to in-frame clones and leaves out a portion. The table has 200,000 or so clones, about four fifths seen once. The sample comprised PBMCs or T cells enriched from blood (not recorded which). The source of these receptors is a woman in her fifties or sixties who had been exposed to COVID-19. CDR3s include the opening cysteine and the closing phenylalanine or tryptophan. Rows give clone size only sometimes, using once, few, many, or a class for an expanded clone.

clone size	V gene	J gene	CDR3 protein
-	TRBV7-9	TRBJ1-1	CASSWTSGGGGAFF
-	TRBV7-2	TRBJ1-1	CASSLRTGAEAFF
few	TRBV10-2	TRBJ2-7	CASSPGLWGYEQYF
-	TRBV6-2/TRBV6-3	TRBJ2-2	CASSYSGGTGELFF
-	TRBV7-8	TRBJ1-1	CASSLELAEAFF
-	TRBV25-1	TRBJ2-3	CASSDGDSTDTQYF
-	TRBV3-1/TRBV3-2	TRBJ1-6	CASSIKDSNSPLHF
-	TRBV2	TRBJ2-1	CASSGLTSYNEQFF
-	TRBV19	TRBJ2-3	CASSIRAMGGSPDTQYF
-	TRBV15	TRBJ1-3	CATSRDGGPGNTIYF
-	TRBV7-3	TRBJ2-3	CASSSGLAQDTQYF
-	TRBV15	TRBJ2-6	CATSRSGPGANVLTF
-	TRBV19	TRBJ1-1	CASSTARDRANTEAFF
-	TRBV4-1	TRBJ2-3	CASSQLLLTDTQYF
-	TRBV7-2	TRBJ2-1	CASSSSGGPYNEQFF
-	TRBV18	TRBJ2-3	CASSPLGAGMGTDTQYF
-	TRBV19	TRBJ1-1	CASSPQENTEAFF
-	TRBV6-5	TRBJ2-7	CASSYGTGVHEQYF
-	TRBV25-1	TRBJ2-5	CASSEGTGTSQETQYF
-	TRBV10-2	TRBJ2-3	CASKQGATDTQYF
many	TRBV2	TRBJ2-3	CASSFDPRDTQYF
-	TRBV5-4	TRBJ2-5	CASSLVSAQETQYF
many	TRBV29-1	TRBJ2-7	CSVGTSDYYEQYF
-	TRBV10-3	TRBJ1-6	CATQTEQGTPLHF
-	TRBV7-9	TRBJ2-2	CASSLRTGATGELFF
-	TRBV4-1	TRBJ2-5	CASSQGGTGRLETQYF
-	TRBV13	TRBJ2-3	CASSPTGADTQYF
-	TRBV7-9	TRBJ1-1	CASSLTLTDRGARNTEAFF
-	TRBV13	TRBJ2-2	CASSFSPPGNTGELFF
-	TRBV5-6	TRBJ2-7	CASSGGLYEQYF
-	TRBV3-1/TRBV3-2	TRBJ1-4	CASSLSNLWGGTGRMELFF
-	TRBV27	TRBJ2-1	CASSLDTSYNEQFF
once	TRBV7-9	TRBJ2-7	CASSAGQGGKQYF
-	TRBV5-1	TRBJ1-2	CASSLEGQGYTF
-	TRBV5-4	TRBJ2-3	CASSLGIATDTQYF
-	TRBV24-1	TRBJ2-6	CATSDPPGASSGANVLTF
few	TRBV18	TRBJ1-6	CASSPGTGAYSPLHF
-	TRBV4-1	TRBJ2-1	CASSRLAGGSYNEQFF
-	TRBV19	TRBJ1-5	CASSPSGSNQPQHF
-	TRBV28	TRBJ1-1	CASTYYRARSEAFF
-	TRBV5-1	TRBJ1-1	CASSLAEVKATEAFF
-	TRBV29-1	TRBJ2-3	CSVEDATGGAYTQYF
-	TRBV7-2	TRBJ1-5	CASSPGGGGGKPQHF
-	TRBV19	TRBJ2-2	CASSTTSFGELFF
-	TRBV3-1/TRBV3-2	TRBJ2-5	CASSQDRAGEETQYF
-	TRBV5-1	TRBJ1-1	CASSPAPGQGYTEAFF
-	TRBV2	TRBJ1-5	CASSGSFGGSQPQHF
-	TRBV9	TRBJ1-6	CASSARQNSPLHF